The 19 T cell receptor beta chains below come from one sample, sequenced in a study of Graves' ophthalmopathy and Graves' hyperthyroidism. For repertoire sequencing, the TCR beta CDR3 regions were amplified from RNA transcripts. HTBI-primed RT-PCR formed the first round, and a multiplex PCR formed the second. TCRdb itself ran the multiplex PCR reads through MiXCR, one entry per CDR3 protein. The sample lists about 480,000 distinct CDR3 sequences; 14% were seen once. The sequenced sample was blood. The receptors were sampled from a woman in her 30s with Graves' ophthalmopathy.

There are a few counts of this clonotype. This rearrangement joins TRBV13 to TRBJ2-7; 7 nucleotides agree with TRBD1. V gave up 5 bases and J gave up 4 bases; unmatched junction bases: 8. The CDR3 totals 14 residues. Germline V gene data show CDR1 as PRHDT and CDR2 as FYEKMQ (reference sequence). Here the CDR3 DNA reads TGTGCCAGCAGCAAAGGGGGCAGGAGTTACGAGCAGTACTTC. Its translation is CASSKGGRSYEQYF.

The chain is built from TRBV5-6 and TRBJ1-5; TRBD1 might be the D (6 bases). The CDR3 contains 13 residues. The V end was cut by 4 bases, the J end by 5 bases, with 10 bases between. Germline loops: CDR1 SGHDT, CDR2 YYEEEE. The CDR3 bases are TGTGCCAGCAGCGCTGGGGGCCATCAGCCCCAGCATTTT. It translates to CASSAGGHQPQHF.

A remark on this clonotype: It may be a read error: a sequence one base away is much more abundant. The missing conserved phenylalanine or tryptophan at the end of this CDR3 makes a read error likely. The chain couples TRBV5-4 to TRBJ1-2; 9 bases match TRBD1. Germline lookup yields CDR1 SGHNT and CDR2 YYREEE (reference sequence). V lost 0 bases and J lost 2; bases outside the gene matches: 8. The CDR3 has 17 residues. This CDR3 is CASSLALGTGTNYGYTS. CDR3 DNA: TGTGCCAGCAGCTTGGCGTTGGGGACAGGGACGAACTATGGCTACACCTCC.

Note on this clonotype: A read error may be the cause here, since a much bigger clone is one base away. V is TRBV6-5 and J is TRBJ2-5; TRBD2 matches 7 bases. Germline V lookup: CDR1 MNHEY, CDR2 SVGAGI. This CDR3 has 15 amino acids. V dropped 2 bases and J dropped 1; count of bases not matched to a gene: 4. The CDR3 is CASSYAREIQETQYF. The CDR3 nucleotides are TGTGCCAGCAGTTACGCGCGGGAGATCCAAGAGACCCAGTACTTC.

This clonotype has ten or more counts. The chain joins TRBV2 to TRBJ2-7, with TRBD1 matching 9 bases. This CDR3 comprises 15 residues. Germline-derived CDR1 and CDR2 are SNHLY and FYNNEI. Trimming at V came to 8 bases and at J to 1 base, leaving 9 bases not matched to a gene. The CDR3 spells CASRGQGFRSYEQYF. CDR3 DNA: TGTGCCAGCCGCGGACAGGGGTTTAGGTCCTACGAGCAGTACTTC.

This clonotype was recorded many times. The genes are TRBV7-9 and TRBJ2-7, with D unclear. CDR3 length equals 14 residues. V lost 5 bases to trimming and J lost 5 bases, with 16 bases between them. Germline-derived CDR1 and CDR2 are SEHNR and FQNEAQ (reference sequence). CDR3 bases: TGTGCCAGCAGCCAGGTCAAGGGCGCTCACGAGCAGTACTTC. Amino acid sequence: CASSQVKGAHEQYF. The complete variable domain, with remaining parts taken from reference TRBV7-9 and TRBJ2-7, reads DTGVSQNPRHKITKRGQNVTFRCDPISEHNRLYWYRQTLGQGPEFLTYFQNEAQLEKSRLLSDRFSAERPKGSFSTLEIQRTEQGDSAMYLCASSQVKGAHEQYFGPGTRLTVT.

This clonotype has a handful of counts. V usage is TRBV4-2 and J usage is TRBJ2-5, with 9 nucleotides matching TRBD2. Germline CDR1 is LGHNA and CDR2 is YNFKEQ. The CDR3 extends over 15 amino acids. Trimming removed 1 base from V and 4 bases from J; junction bases left unmatched: 4. As DNA, the CDR3 is TGTGCCAGCAGCCAAGGCGGGGGGGCCAGAGAGACCCAGTACTTC. This gives the protein CASSQGGGARETQYF.

In its sample, this clonotype was seen a few times. The V call is TRBV4-1, the J call TRBJ1-1; D is undetermined. Germline CDR1 is MGHRA and CDR2 is YSYEKL. This CDR3 comprises 14 residues. V lost 4 bases to trimming and J lost 1 base, with 10 bases between them. In DNA, the CDR3 is TGCGCCAGCAGCCTCCTGCTTTCGAACACTGAAGCTTTCTTT. Protein: CASSLLLSNTEAFF.

The V gene is TRBV30, the J gene TRBJ2-7, with 7 bases fitting TRBD1. The CDR3 covers 13 residues. Germline V gene data show CDR1 as GTSNPN and CDR2 as SVGIG (reference sequence). With V trimmed by 4 bases and J by 3 bases, 6 bases remained unmatched. The CDR3 DNA is TGTGCCTGGACACAGGGGAGAAGCTACGAGCAGTACTTC. Its translation is CAWTQGRSYEQYF.

This clonotype was seen at least ten times. The chain joins TRBV6-1 to TRBJ1-1, with TRBD1 matching 7 bases. V shed 5 bases, J shed 5 bases, and the junction held 8 bases outside the gene matches. CDR3 length: 14 amino acids. Germline loops: CDR1 MNHNS, CDR2 SASEGT. CDR3 region: CASSPRQGSTEAFF. The CDR3 region has the DNA TGTGCCAGCAGTCCCCGACAGGGTTCTACTGAAGCTTTCTTT.

This clonotype was picked up many times. The chain carries TRBV27 and TRBJ2-5; 8 bases fit TRBD1. Unmatched junction bases numbered 13, after V lost 6 bases and J lost 4 bases. Germline V CDR1 and CDR2: MNHEY, SMNVEV (reference sequence). The CDR3 totals 16 residues. CDR3 sequence: CASRPKTGGRRETQYF. The DNA of the CDR3 is TGTGCCAGCAGACCAAAAACAGGGGGTCGACGAGAGACCCAGTACTTC.

This clonotype appeared a few times. The V gene is TRBV7-3, the J gene TRBJ2-7, with a tentative D call TRBD2 (5 bases). CDR3 size: 15 residues. The germline V and J ends were trimmed by 3 bases and 4 bases, with 16 bases remaining between them. CDR1 and CDR2 from the germline V gene are SGHTA and FQGTGA. The CDR3 sequence: CASSFEPGESYEQYF. The CDR3 DNA reads as TGTGCCAGCAGCTTCGAGCCCGGGGAGTCTTACGAGCAGTACTTC.

This clonotype occurred many times. The V gene is TRBV12-3 or TRBV12-4, the J gene TRBJ1-2; D unclear. V dropped 10 bases and J dropped 4 bases, with 16 bases sitting between them. The CDR3 spans 13 residues. The CDR3 loop is CATHGEEGYGYTF. CDR3 bases: TGTGCCACCCATGGCGAGGAAGGCTATGGCTACACCTTC.

CDR3 residues: CAWSQTGGLNTEAFF. The CDR3 nucleotides read TGTGCCTGGAGTCAAACAGGGGGCTTGAACACTGAAGCTTTCTTT. This chain uses TRBV30 with TRBJ1-1, with 9 bases lining up with TRBD1. V trimming: 2 bases; J trimming: 0 bases; junction bases outside the gene matches: 4. The CDR3 covers 15 residues. CDR1 GTSNPN and CDR2 SVGIG come from the germline V gene (reference sequence).

This clonotype has only a few counts. The chain employs TRBV5-1 and TRBJ2-2; D is undetermined. V lost 4 bases and J 4 bases, leaving 11 bases between the germline ends. The CDR3 has 14 residues. From germline, CDR1 is SGHRS and CDR2 YFSETQ. In nucleotides, the CDR3 is TGCGCCAGCAGCCCCGATCCAGCCACCGGGGAGCTGTTTTTT. Translated, it gives CASSPDPATGELFF.

The rearrangement joins TRBV12-3 or TRBV12-4 to TRBJ2-7; either TRBD1 or TRBD2 may supply D (5 bases each). The V end lost 5 bases, the J end lost 0 bases, and 17 bases lay between the germline ends. The CDR3 spans 16 residues. Here the CDR3 reads CASSSRGRTYSYEQYF. The CDR3 coding sequence is TGTGCCAGCAGTAGCCGGGGAAGGACATACTCCTACGAGCAGTACTTC.

V gene TRBV6-2 or TRBV6-3 combines with J gene TRBJ2-7, with 8 bases fitting TRBD1. Trimming removed 10 bases from V and 12 bases from J; junction bases left unmatched: 17. The CDR3 is made up of 13 amino acids. Germline V gives CDR1 MNHEY, CDR2 SVGEGT. The CDR3 nucleotides read TGTGCCACCGCCCACCCGGACAGGGAGAGGCCGTACTTC. It specifies CATAHPDRERPYF.

Ten or more counts support this clonotype. The V call is TRBV6-5, the J call TRBJ1-1; D gene unclear. CDR1 MNHEY and CDR2 SVGAGI come from the germline V gene. Trimming stripped 0 bases from V and 4 bases from J, with 18 bases between. The CDR3 extends over 17 amino acids. CDR3 DNA: TGTGCCAGCAGTTACTCGTTTTTGGGGTCGTTGAGCACTGAAGCTTTCTTT. It specifies CASSYSFLGSLSTEAFF.

This clonotype was recorded only once. For the CDR3, the DNA is TGTGCCAGCAGCGCAAGTAGAGGAACGTCCTACGAGCAGTACTTC. Translation gives CASSASRGTSYEQYF. This rearrangement joins TRBV7-9 to TRBJ2-7; D is unresolved. Germline V gene data show CDR1 as SEHNR and CDR2 as FQNEAQ (reference sequence). V lost 5 bases, J lost 1 base, and 15 bases lay in between. The CDR3 contains 15 residues.